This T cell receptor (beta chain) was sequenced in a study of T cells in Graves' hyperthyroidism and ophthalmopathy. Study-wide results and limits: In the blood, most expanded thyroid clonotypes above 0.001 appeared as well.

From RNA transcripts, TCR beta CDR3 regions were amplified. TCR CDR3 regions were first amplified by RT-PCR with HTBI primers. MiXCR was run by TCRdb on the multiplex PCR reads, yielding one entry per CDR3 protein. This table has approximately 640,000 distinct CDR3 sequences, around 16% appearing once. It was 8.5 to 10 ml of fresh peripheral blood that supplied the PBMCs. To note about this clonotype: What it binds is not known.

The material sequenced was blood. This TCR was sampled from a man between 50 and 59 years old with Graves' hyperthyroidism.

Here the CDR3 reads CASRTGISQPQHF. CDR3 DNA: TGTGCCAGCAGGACAGGGATAAGTCAGCCCCAGCATTTT. The gene calls are TRBV2 and TRBJ1-5, with TRBD1 matching 7 bases. The junction had 5 bases not matched to a gene; V was cut back by 6 bases and J by 6 bases. There are 13 residues in the CDR3. CDR1 and CDR2 from the germline V gene are SNHLY and FYNNEI. Full variable domain (remainder filled in from reference TRBV2 and TRBJ1-5): EPEVTQTPSHQVTQMGQEVILRCVPISNHLYFYWYRQILGQKVEFLVSFYNNEISEKSEIFDDQFSVERPDGSNFTLKIRSTKLEDSAMYFCASRTGISQPQHFGDGTRLSIL.